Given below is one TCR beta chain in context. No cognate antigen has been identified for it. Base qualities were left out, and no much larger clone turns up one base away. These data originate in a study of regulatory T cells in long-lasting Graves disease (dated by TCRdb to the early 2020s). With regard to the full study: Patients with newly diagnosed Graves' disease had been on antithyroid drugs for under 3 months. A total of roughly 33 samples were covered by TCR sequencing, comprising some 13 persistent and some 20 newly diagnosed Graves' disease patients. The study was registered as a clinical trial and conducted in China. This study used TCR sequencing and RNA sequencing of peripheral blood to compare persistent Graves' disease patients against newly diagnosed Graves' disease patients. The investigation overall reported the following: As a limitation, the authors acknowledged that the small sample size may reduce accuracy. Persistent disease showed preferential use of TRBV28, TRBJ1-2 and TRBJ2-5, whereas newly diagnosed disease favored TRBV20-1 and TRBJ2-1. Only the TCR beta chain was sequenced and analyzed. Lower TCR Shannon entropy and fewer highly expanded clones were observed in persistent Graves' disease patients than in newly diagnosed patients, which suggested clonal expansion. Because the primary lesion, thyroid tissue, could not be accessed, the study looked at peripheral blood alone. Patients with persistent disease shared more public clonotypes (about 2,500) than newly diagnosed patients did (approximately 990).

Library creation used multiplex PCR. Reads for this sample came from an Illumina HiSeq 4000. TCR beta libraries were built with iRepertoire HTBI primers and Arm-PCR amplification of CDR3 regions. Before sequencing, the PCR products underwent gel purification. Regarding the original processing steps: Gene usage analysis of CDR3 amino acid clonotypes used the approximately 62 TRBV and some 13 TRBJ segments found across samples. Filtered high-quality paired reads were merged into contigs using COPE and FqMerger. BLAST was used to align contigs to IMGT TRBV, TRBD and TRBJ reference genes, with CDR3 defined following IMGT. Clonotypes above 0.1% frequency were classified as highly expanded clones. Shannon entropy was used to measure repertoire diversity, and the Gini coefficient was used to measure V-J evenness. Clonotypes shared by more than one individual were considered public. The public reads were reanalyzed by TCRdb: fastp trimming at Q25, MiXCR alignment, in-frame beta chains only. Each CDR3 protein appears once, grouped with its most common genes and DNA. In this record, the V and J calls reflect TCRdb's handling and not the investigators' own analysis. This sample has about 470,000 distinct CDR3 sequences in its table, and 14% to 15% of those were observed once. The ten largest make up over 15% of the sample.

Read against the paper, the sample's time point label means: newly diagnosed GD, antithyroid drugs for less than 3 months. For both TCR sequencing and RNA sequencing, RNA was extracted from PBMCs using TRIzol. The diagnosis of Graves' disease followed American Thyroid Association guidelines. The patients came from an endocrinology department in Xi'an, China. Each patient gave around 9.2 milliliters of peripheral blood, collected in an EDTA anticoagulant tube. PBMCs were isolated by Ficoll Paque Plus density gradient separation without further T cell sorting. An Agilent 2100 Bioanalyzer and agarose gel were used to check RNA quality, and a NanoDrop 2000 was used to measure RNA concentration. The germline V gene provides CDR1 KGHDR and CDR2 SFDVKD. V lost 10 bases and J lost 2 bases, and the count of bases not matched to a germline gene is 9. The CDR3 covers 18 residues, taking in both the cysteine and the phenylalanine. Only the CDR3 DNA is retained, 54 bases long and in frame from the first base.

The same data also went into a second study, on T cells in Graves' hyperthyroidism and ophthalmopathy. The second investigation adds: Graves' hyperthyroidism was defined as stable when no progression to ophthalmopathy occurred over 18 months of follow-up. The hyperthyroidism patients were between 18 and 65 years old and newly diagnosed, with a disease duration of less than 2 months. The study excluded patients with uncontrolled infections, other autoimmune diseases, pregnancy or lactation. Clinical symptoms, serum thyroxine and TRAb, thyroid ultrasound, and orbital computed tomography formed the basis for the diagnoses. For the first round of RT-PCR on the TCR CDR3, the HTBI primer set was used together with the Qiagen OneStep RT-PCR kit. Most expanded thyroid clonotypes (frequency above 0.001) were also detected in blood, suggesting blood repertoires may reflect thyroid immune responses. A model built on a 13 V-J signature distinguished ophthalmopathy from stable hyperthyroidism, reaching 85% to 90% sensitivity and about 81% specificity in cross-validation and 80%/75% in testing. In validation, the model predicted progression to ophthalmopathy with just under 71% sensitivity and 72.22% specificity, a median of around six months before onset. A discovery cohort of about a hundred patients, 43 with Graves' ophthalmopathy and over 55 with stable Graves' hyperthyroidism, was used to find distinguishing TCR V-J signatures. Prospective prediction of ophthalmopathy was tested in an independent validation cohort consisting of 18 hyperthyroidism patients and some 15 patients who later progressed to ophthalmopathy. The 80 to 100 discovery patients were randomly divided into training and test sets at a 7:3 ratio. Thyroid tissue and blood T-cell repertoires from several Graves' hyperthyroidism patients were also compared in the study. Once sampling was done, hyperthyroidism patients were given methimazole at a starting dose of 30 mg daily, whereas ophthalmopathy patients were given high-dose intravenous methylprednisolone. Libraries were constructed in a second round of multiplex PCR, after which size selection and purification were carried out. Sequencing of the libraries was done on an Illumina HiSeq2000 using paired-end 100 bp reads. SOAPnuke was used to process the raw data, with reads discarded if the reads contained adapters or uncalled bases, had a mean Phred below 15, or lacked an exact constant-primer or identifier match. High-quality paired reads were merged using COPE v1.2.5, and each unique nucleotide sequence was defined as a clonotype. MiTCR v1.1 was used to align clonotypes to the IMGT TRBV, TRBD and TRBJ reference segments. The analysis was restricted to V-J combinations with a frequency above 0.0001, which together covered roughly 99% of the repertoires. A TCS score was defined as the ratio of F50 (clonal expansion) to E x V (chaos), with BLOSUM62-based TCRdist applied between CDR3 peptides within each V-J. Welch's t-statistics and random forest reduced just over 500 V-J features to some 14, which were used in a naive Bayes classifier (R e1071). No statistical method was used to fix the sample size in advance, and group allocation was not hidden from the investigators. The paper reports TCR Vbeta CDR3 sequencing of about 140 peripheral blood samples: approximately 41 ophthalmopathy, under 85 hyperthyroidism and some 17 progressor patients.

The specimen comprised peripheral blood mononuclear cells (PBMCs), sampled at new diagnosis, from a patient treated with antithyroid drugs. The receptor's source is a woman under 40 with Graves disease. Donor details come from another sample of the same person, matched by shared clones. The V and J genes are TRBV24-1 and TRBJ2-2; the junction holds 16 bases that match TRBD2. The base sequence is TGTGCCACAGCCGGGACTAGCGGGAGGGCCCTAAACACCGGGGAGCTGTTTTTT. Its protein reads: CATAGTSGRALNTGELFF.